The entry that follows covers one T cell receptor beta chain sequence. Each CDR3 protein is one row after TCRdb ran MiXCR on the RT-PCR reads. The sample holds 150,000 to 200,000 distinct CDR3 sequences, 41% seen once. The entry originates in a study of patients and donors after allogeneic stem cell transplantation. This CDR3 has 17 residues. With 6 bases clipped from V and 4 bases from J, the junction kept 13 bases outside the gene matches. The chain recombines TRBV12-3 or TRBV12-4 with TRBJ2-1, with TRBD1 matching over 9 bases. Source material: blood, either unsorted or a sorted T cell fraction (not recorded which). The receptor's source is a human donor who was either an allogeneic HSCT recipient or a stem cell or donor lymphocyte infusion donor (not recorded which). It is not recorded whose cells these are; they may come from a transplant donor. The CDR3 coding sequence is TGTGCCAGCAGCCCAGGACGGGGACAGGGCTTATACAATGAGCAGTTCTTC. Translating gives CASSPGRGQGLYNEQFF.